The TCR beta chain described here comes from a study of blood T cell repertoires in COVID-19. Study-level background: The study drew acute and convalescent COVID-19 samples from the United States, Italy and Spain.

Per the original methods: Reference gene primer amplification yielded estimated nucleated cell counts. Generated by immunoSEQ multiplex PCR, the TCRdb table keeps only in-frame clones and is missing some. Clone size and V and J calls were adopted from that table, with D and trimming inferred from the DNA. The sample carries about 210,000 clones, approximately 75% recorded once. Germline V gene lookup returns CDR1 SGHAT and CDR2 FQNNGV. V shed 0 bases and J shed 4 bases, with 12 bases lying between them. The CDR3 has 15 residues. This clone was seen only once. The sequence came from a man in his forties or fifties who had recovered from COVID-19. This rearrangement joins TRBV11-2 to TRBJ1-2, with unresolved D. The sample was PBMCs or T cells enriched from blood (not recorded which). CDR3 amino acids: CASSLEPSGGYGYTF. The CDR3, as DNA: TGTGCCAGCAGCTTAGAACCCTCAGGTGGCTATGGCTACACCTTC. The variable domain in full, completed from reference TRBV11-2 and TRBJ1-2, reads EAGVAQSPRYKIIEKRQSVAFWCNPISGHATLYWYQQILGQGPKLLIQFQNNGVVDDSQLPKDRFSAERLKGVDSTLKIQPAKLEDSAVYLCASSLEPSGGYGYTFGSGTRLTVV.